These 7 T cell receptor beta chains came from one sample sequenced in a study of tumor-infiltrating lymphocytes in oesophageal squamous cell carcinoma. From the PCR reads, TCRdb called clonotypes with MiXCR, one entry per CDR3 protein. The top ten clones hold about 20% of a sample with 20,000 or so distinct CDR3 sequences, approximately 34% of them seen once. Sample: esophageal tumor tissue. These receptors were taken from a female donor with esophageal squamous cell carcinoma.

Comment on this clonotype: Since a much larger clone is just one base distant, this may be a read error. V and J are TRBV6-6 and TRBJ2-5; no definite D call. Germline V CDR1 and CDR2: MNHNY, SVGAGI (reference sequence). This CDR3 is built from 12 residues. V was clipped by 7 bases and J by 11 bases, with 17 bases between them. The CDR3 loop reads CASTPTQNEQYF. The CDR3 DNA reads TGTGCCAGCACCCCAACCCAAAATGAGCAGTACTTC.

This clonotype was seen a few times. The chain is built from TRBV2 and TRBJ2-7; the D gene could be TRBD1 or TRBD2 (5 bases each). The J call is uncertain, as TRBJ2-5 better fits the DNA end. This CDR3 comprises 15 residues. Per germline, CDR1 SNHLY and CDR2 FYNNEI. The CDR3 DNA follows: TGTGCCAGCAGTGAGTCCGGGGCACCAGCCGAGACCCAGTACTTC. This codes for CASSESGAPAETQYF.

V usage is TRBV7-2 and J usage is TRBJ2-7; D call uncertain. The end of the DNA fits TRBJ2-1 better, so the J call may be wrong. Looked up from germline, CDR1 is SGHTA and CDR2 is FQGNSA. The CDR3 length is 13 residues. CDR3 residues: CASSLGVGETQFF. The CDR3 bases are TGTGCCAGCAGCTTAGGGGTCGGAGAGACCCAGTTCTTC.

The chain uses TRBV7-6 and TRBJ2-6; tentative D call: TRBD1 (6 bases). The CDR3 runs 16 residues. Germline V lookup: CDR1 SGHVS, CDR2 FNYEAQ. Trimming shortened V by 5 bases and J by 2 bases, and 13 bases separated the two germline ends. The CDR3 protein is CASSQGIGTGANVLTF. The CDR3 nucleotides read TGTGCCAGCAGCCAGGGGATCGGGACTGGGGCCAACGTCCTGACTTTC.

This clonotype was counted many times. The chain employs TRBV7-9 and TRBJ1-3; D call uncertain. V was clipped by 6 bases and J by 9 bases, with 12 bases between them. The CDR3 length is 12 residues. Germline values: CDR1 SEHNR, CDR2 FQNEAQ (reference sequence). CDR3 coding DNA: TGTGCCAGCAGTGTCGACGGACCCACCATATATTTT. It is translated as CASSVDGPTIYF.

Of note for this clonotype: It is likely a read error, because the conserved phenylalanine at the end of the CDR3 is missing. The limits of the CDR3 on the DNA are not certain, so only TCRdb's listed CDR3 is given. The genes are TRBV7-2 and TRBJ2-7. Germline CDR1 and CDR2: SGHTA and FQGNSA. The CDR3 spans 16 amino acids, including both terminal residues. CDR3 in amino acids: CASSLGGGLYEQYFGS.

This clonotype was counted only a few times. The chain couples TRBV29-1 to TRBJ2-7; 8 bases fit TRBD2. The better agreement between TRBJ2-5 and the DNA end casts doubt on the J call. The CDR3 spans 13 residues. Looked up from germline, CDR1 is SQVTM and CDR2 is ANQGSEA. The CDR3, as DNA: TGCAGCGTTCTTACGGGAGGGGGAGAGACCCAGTACTTC. It encodes CSVLTGGGETQYF.